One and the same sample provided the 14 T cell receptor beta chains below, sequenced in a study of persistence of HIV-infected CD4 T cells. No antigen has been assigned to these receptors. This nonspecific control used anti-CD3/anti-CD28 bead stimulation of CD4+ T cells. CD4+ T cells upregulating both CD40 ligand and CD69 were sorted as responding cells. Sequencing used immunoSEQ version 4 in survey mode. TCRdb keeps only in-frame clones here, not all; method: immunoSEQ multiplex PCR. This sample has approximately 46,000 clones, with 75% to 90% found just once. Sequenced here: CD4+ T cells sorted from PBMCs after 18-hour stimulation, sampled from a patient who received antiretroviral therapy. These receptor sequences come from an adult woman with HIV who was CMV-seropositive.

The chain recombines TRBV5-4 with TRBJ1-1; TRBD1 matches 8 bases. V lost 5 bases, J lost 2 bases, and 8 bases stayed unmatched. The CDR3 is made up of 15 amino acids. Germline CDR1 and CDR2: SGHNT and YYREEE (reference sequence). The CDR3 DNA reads TGTGCCAGCAGTTTCCCCGACAGGGGTAACACTGAAGCTTTCTTT. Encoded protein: CASSFPDRGNTEAFF.

Here the CDR3 DNA reads TGTGCAAGTCGCTCCTTGGACCAGGACACTGAAGCTTTCTTT. This gives the protein CASRSLDQDTEAFF. The chain joins TRBV12-2 to TRBJ1-1. TRBV12-2 is flagged as a pseudogene. This CDR3 has 14 residues.

DNA for the CDR3: TGTGCCAGCAAGGGGGGGACACTCGAGAATGAGCAGTTCTTC. Translated: CASKGGTLENEQFF. V is TRBV2 and J is TRBJ2-1; TRBD2 is a possible D gene (7 bases). Trimming stripped 7 bases from V and 7 bases from J, with 17 bases between. The CDR3 spans 14 residues. In germline, CDR1 is SNHLY, CDR2 FYNNEI.

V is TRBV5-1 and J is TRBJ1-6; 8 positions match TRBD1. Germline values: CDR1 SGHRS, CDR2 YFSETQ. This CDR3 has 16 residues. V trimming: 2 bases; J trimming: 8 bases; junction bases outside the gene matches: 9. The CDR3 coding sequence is TGCGCCAGCAGCTTATCTTCGGACAGGGTTTATTCACCCCTCCACTTT. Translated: CASSLSSDRVYSPLHF.

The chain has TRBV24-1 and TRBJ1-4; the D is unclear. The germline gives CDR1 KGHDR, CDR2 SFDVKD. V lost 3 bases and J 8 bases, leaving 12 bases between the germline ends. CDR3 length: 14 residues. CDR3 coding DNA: TGTGCCACCAGTGATGGGTCAGTCGGCGAAAAACTGTTTTTT. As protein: CATSDGSVGEKLFF.

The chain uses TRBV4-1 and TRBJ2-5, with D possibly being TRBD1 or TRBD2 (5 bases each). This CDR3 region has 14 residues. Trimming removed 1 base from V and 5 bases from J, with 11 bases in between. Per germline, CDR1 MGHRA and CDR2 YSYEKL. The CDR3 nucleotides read TGCGCCAGCAGCCAAGTGGCCAGGGAGGAGACCCAGTACTTC. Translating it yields CASSQVAREETQYF.

The CDR3 loop reads CASSQGPVSYEQYF. CDR3 in DNA: TGCGCCAGCAGCCAAGGACCGGTCTCCTACGAGCAGTACTTC. The rearrangement links TRBV5-1 to TRBJ2-7, with no clear D. The CDR3 contains 14 residues. Trimming removed 4 bases at V and 0 bases at J, with 11 bases between. CDR1 is SGHRS and CDR2 is YFSETQ in the germline V gene. Combining the CDR3 with reference TRBV5-1 and TRBJ2-7 gives the whole variable domain KAGVTQTPRYLIKTRGQQVTLSCSPISGHRSVSWYQQTPGQGLQFLFEYFSETQRNKGNFPGRFSGRQFSNSRSEMNVSTLELGDSALYLCASSQGPVSYEQYFGPGTRLTVT.

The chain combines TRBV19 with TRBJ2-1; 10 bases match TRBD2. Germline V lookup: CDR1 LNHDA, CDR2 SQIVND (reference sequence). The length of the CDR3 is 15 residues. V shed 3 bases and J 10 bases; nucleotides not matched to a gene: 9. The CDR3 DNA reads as TGTGCCAGTAGTATCGTTAGGCCAGCGGGAGGGGAGCAGTTCTTC. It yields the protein CASSIVRPAGGEQFF.

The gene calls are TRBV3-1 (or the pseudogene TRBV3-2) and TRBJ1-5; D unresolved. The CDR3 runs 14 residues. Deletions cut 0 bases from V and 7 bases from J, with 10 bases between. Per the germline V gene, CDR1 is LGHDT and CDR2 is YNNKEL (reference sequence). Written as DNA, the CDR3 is TGTGCCAGCAGCCAAGATCTCTCGACCCAGCCCCAGCATTTT. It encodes CASSQDLSTQPQHF.

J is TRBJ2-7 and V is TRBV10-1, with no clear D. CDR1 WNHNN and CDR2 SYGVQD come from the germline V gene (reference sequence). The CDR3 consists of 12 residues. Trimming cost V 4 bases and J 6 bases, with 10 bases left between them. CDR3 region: CASSVPLGEQYF. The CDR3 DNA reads TGCGCCAGCAGTGTCCCCTTGGGCGAGCAGTACTTC.

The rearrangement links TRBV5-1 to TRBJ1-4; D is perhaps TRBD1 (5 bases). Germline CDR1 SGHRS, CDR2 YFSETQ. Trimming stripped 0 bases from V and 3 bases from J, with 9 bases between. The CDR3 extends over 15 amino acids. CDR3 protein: CASSLGGSPNEKLFF. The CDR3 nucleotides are TGCGCCAGCAGCTTGGGGGGGTCCCCTAATGAAAAACTGTTTTTT.

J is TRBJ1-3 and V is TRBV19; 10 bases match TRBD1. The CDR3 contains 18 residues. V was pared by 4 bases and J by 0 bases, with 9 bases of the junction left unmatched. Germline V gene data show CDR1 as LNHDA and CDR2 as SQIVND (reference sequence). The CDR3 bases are TGTGCCAGTAGTAGGGACAGGGGCCGCTTTTTCTCTGGAAACACCATATATTTT. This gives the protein CASSRDRGRFFSGNTIYF.

The chain's CDR3 is CASSLSVGTSGGSSYEQYF. As DNA, the CDR3 is TGTGCCAGCAGTTTATCGGTCGGGACTAGCGGAGGAAGCTCCTACGAGCAGTACTTC. The rearrangement joins TRBV27 to TRBJ2-7; the match to TRBD2 covers 11 bases. Losses at the gene ends were 0 bases for V and 0 bases for J; bases not matched to a gene: 10. Per germline, CDR1 MNHEY and CDR2 SMNVEV (reference sequence). The CDR3 contains 19 residues.

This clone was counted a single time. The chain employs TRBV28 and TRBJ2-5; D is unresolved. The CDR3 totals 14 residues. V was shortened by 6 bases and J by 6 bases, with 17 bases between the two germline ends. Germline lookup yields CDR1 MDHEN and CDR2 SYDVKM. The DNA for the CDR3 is TGTGCCAGCAGCTATAACTGGGTCGAGCAGACCCAGTACTTC. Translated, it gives CASSYNWVEQTQYF.